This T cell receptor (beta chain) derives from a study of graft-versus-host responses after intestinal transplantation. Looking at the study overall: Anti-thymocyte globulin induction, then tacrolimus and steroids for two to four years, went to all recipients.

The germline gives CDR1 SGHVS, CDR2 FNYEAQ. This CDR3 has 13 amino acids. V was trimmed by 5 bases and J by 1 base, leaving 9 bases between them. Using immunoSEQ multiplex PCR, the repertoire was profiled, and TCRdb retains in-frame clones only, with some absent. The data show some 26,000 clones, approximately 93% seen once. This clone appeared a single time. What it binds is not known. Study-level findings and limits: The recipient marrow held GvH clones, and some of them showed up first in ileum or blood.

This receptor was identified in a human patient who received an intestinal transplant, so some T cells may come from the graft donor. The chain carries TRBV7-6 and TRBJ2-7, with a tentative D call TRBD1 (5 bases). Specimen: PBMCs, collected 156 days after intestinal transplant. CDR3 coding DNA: TGTGCCAGCAGCCCCCCAGGGTCCTACGAGCAGTACTTC. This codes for CASSPPGSYEQYF.